Listed below are T cell receptor beta chains from one sample, sequenced in a study of shared clonotypes between healthy human individuals. The repertoire was sequenced with immunoSEQ multiplex PCR; TCRdb's copy has only in-frame clones and lacks some. The table includes roughly 650,000 clones, around 97% detected once. The sample consisted of naive CD4+ T cells sorted from blood. The source of these receptors is a woman younger than 45 in good health. CDR3s include the opening cysteine and the closing phenylalanine or tryptophan. D genes are given only for firm matches. Not all rows give a size; the values are once, few, many and, for expanded clones, a class.

V gene: TRBV28; D gene: NA; J gene: TRBJ1-2; clone size: NA; CDR3 protein: CASSSGGSYGYTF; CDR3 DNA: TGTGCCAGCAGCTCGGGGGGAAGCTATGGCTACACCTTC
V gene: TRBV6-5; D gene: TRBD1; J gene: TRBJ1-2; clone size: NA; CDR3 protein: CASSWTGDYGYTF; CDR3 DNA: TGTGCCAGCAGCTGGACAGGGGACTATGGCTACACCTTC
V gene: TRBV29-1; D gene: NA; J gene: TRBJ1-1; clone size: NA; CDR3 protein: CSVEEMTGVSEAFF; CDR3 DNA: TGCAGCGTTGAAGAGATGACCGGAGTAAGTGAAGCTTTCTTT
V gene: TRBV28; D gene: NA; J gene: TRBJ1-2; clone size: NA; CDR3 protein: CASSPSTFDQVNGYTF; CDR3 DNA: TGTGCCAGCAGCCCCAGTACCTTCGATCAAGTAAATGGCTACACCTTC
V gene: TRBV7-9; D gene: NA; J gene: TRBJ2-7; clone size: NA; CDR3 protein: CASSLQGLIYEQYF; CDR3 DNA: TGTGCCAGCAGCTTACAGGGGCTTATCTACGAGCAGTACTTC
V gene: TRBV6-5; D gene: NA; J gene: TRBJ2-7; clone size: NA; CDR3 protein: CASSYHPSLGLDEQYF; CDR3 DNA: TGTGCCAGCAGTTACCACCCCTCTCTAGGGTTGGACGAGCAGTACTTC
V gene: TRBV29-1; D gene: NA; J gene: TRBJ1-1; clone size: NA; CDR3 protein: CSVEGRMNTEAFF; CDR3 DNA: TGCAGCGTTGAAGGGCGCATGAACACTGAAGCTTTCTTT
V gene: TRBV5-1; D gene: TRBD2; J gene: TRBJ2-3; clone size: NA; CDR3 protein: CASSLLSGRGGDTQYF; CDR3 DNA: TGCGCCAGCAGCTTGCTGAGCGGGAGAGGGGGAGATACGCAGTATTTT
V gene: TRBV25-1; D gene: TRBD2; J gene: TRBJ2-7; clone size: NA; CDR3 protein: CASSETSGRIDEQYF; CDR3 DNA: TGTGCCAGCAGTGAGACTAGCGGGAGGATCGACGAGCAGTACTTC
V gene: TRBV6-1; D gene: NA; J gene: TRBJ2-5; clone size: once; CDR3 protein: CASQQGRKETQYF; CDR3 DNA: TGTGCCAGTCAACAGGGGAGGAAAGAGACCCAGTACTTC
V gene: TRBV27; D gene: NA; J gene: TRBJ1-4; clone size: once; CDR3 protein: CASKLLGGRTNEKLFF; CDR3 DNA: TGTGCCAGCAAATTGTTGGGAGGGAGGACCAATGAAAAACTGTTTTTT
V gene: TRBV28; D gene: NA; J gene: TRBJ2-2; clone size: NA; CDR3 protein: CASGANSHGGRELFF; CDR3 DNA: TGTGCCAGCGGAGCAAACTCCCACGGGGGCCGGGAGCTGTTTTTT
V gene: TRBV5-6; D gene: NA; J gene: TRBJ2-7; clone size: NA; CDR3 protein: CASSSPPGAMGEQYF; CDR3 DNA: TGTGCCAGCAGCTCCCCTCCGGGGGCAATGGGCGAGCAGTACTTC
V gene: TRBV6-6; D gene: NA; J gene: TRBJ2-1; clone size: NA; CDR3 protein: CASSPPRDSYNEQFF; CDR3 DNA: TGTGCCAGCAGTCCGCCGCGGGACTCCTACAATGAGCAGTTCTTC
V gene: TRBV18; D gene: TRBD2; J gene: TRBJ2-1; clone size: NA; CDR3 protein: CASSPGLAAEQFF; CDR3 DNA: TGTGCCAGCTCACCTGGACTAGCCGCTGAGCAGTTCTTC
V gene: TRBV6-6; D gene: NA; J gene: TRBJ1-1; clone size: NA; CDR3 protein: CASSYKRVPEAFF; CDR3 DNA: TGTGCCAGCAGTTACAAAAGGGTCCCTGAAGCTTTCTTT
V gene: TRBV7-3; D gene: TRBD2; J gene: TRBJ2-1; clone size: NA; CDR3 protein: CASSLSSGTYNEQFF; CDR3 DNA: TGTGCCAGCAGCTTAAGTAGCGGGACCTACAATGAGCAGTTCTTC
V gene: TRBV5-1; D gene: TRBD2; J gene: TRBJ2-2; clone size: NA; CDR3 protein: CASSLLGTSGALGTGELFF; CDR3 DNA: TGCGCCAGCAGCTTGTTGGGGACTAGCGGGGCCCTGGGCACCGGGGAGCTGTTTTTT
V gene: TRBV6-6; D gene: NA; J gene: TRBJ1-4; clone size: NA; CDR3 protein: CASRPPGAEKLFF; CDR3 DNA: TGTGCCAGCAGACCTCCCGGGGCTGAAAAACTGTTTTTT
V gene: TRBV21-1; D gene: NA; J gene: TRBJ2-1; clone size: NA; CDR3 protein: CASSKALQGGVAWSSYNEQFF; CDR3 DNA: TGTGCCAGCAGCAAAGCGCTACAGGGGGGAGTAGCTTGGAGCTCCTACAATGAGCAGTTCTTC
V gene: TRBV5-4; D gene: TRBD2; J gene: TRBJ2-1; clone size: NA; CDR3 protein: CASSLGVAGLVAYNEQFF; CDR3 DNA: TGTGCCAGCAGCTTGGGAGTAGCGGGATTGGTCGCCTACAATGAGCAGTTCTTC
V gene: TRBV18; D gene: NA; J gene: TRBJ2-1; clone size: NA; CDR3 protein: CASSPQRSVSYNEQFF; CDR3 DNA: TGTGCCAGCTCGCCTCAACGTAGCGTCTCCTACAATGAGCAGTTCTTC
V gene: TRBV7-3; D gene: TRBD2; J gene: TRBJ2-1; clone size: once; CDR3 protein: CASSVSSGTYEQFF; CDR3 DNA: TGTGCCAGCAGCGTCAGTAGCGGGACCTATGAGCAGTTCTTC
V gene: TRBV20-1; D gene: NA; J gene: TRBJ2-7; clone size: NA; CDR3 protein: CSAPDGSEQYF; CDR3 DNA: TGCAGTGCTCCGGACGGTTCCGAGCAGTACTTC
V gene: TRBV19; D gene: NA; J gene: TRBJ2-1; clone size: NA; CDR3 protein: CASSIVGNRPYNEQFF; CDR3 DNA: TGTGCCAGTAGTATAGTCGGGAATAGGCCCTACAATGAGCAGTTCTTC
V gene: TRBV5-4; D gene: NA; J gene: TRBJ1-1; clone size: NA; CDR3 protein: CASSLVGNPNTEAFF; CDR3 DNA: TGTGCCAGCAGCTTGGTCGGGAACCCGAACACTGAAGCTTTCTTT
V gene: TRBV19; D gene: NA; J gene: TRBJ1-2; clone size: NA; CDR3 protein: CASRLQGKDYGYTF; CDR3 DNA: TGTGCCAGTCGATTGCAGGGGAAGGACTATGGCTACACCTTC
V gene: TRBV9; D gene: NA; J gene: TRBJ2-7; clone size: NA; CDR3 protein: CASSADTDRSYEQYF; CDR3 DNA: TGTGCCAGCAGCGCAGACACCGACAGAAGCTACGAGCAGTACTTC
V gene: TRBV11-2; D gene: NA; J gene: TRBJ1-5; clone size: NA; CDR3 protein: CASSQGWRDTNQPQHF; CDR3 DNA: TGTGCCAGCAGCCAGGGCTGGCGGGACACCAATCAGCCCCAGCATTTT
V gene: TRBV30; D gene: NA; J gene: TRBJ1-4; clone size: NA; CDR3 protein: CAWSVLAATNEKLFF; CDR3 DNA: TGTGCCTGGAGTGTACTCGCGGCAACTAATGAAAAACTGTTTTTT
V gene: TRBV6-4; D gene: TRBD1; J gene: TRBJ2-7; clone size: NA; CDR3 protein: CASSAGTEFYEQYF; CDR3 DNA: TGTGCCAGCAGTGCCGGGACAGAGTTCTACGAGCAGTACTTC
V gene: TRBV19; D gene: NA; J gene: TRBJ2-1; clone size: NA; CDR3 protein: CASSIPRVRNEQFF; CDR3 DNA: TGTGCCAGTAGTATTCCTAGGGTACGCAATGAGCAGTTCTTC
V gene: TRBV6-5; D gene: NA; J gene: TRBJ1-2; clone size: NA; CDR3 protein: CASSNSYGYTF; CDR3 DNA: TGTGCCAGCAGCAACTCCTATGGCTACACCTTC
V gene: TRBV28; D gene: TRBD1; J gene: TRBJ1-1; clone size: NA; CDR3 protein: CASSFVGTGPTTEAFF; CDR3 DNA: TGTGCCAGCAGTTTCGTCGGGACAGGACCCACCACTGAAGCTTTCTTT
V gene: TRBV2; D gene: NA; J gene: TRBJ2-3; clone size: NA; CDR3 protein: CASIKAVASTDTQYF; CDR3 DNA: TGTGCCAGCATAAAGGCGGTAGCTAGCACAGATACGCAGTATTTT
V gene: TRBV29-1; D gene: TRBD2; J gene: TRBJ2-1; clone size: NA; CDR3 protein: CSVLGLAGGNEQFF; CDR3 DNA: TGCAGCGTCCTGGGACTAGCGGGAGGCAATGAGCAGTTCTTC
V gene: TRBV11-2; D gene: NA; J gene: TRBJ1-1; clone size: NA; CDR3 protein: CASSLGQDTEAFF; CDR3 DNA: TGTGCCAGCAGCTTAGGGCAGGACACTGAAGCTTTCTTT
V gene: TRBV19; D gene: TRBD2; J gene: TRBJ2-7; clone size: NA; CDR3 protein: CASSSTSGSSYEQYF; CDR3 DNA: TGTGCCAGTAGTTCGACTAGCGGGAGTTCCTACGAGCAGTACTTC
V gene: TRBV15; D gene: TRBD2; J gene: TRBJ2-7; clone size: NA; CDR3 protein: CATSRDLAGGYEQYF; CDR3 DNA: TGTGCCACCAGCAGAGATCTAGCGGGAGGGTACGAGCAGTACTTC
V gene: TRBV4-1; D gene: NA; J gene: TRBJ1-4; clone size: NA; CDR3 protein: CASSRINEKLFF; CDR3 DNA: TGCGCCAGCAGCCGAATTAATGAAAAACTGTTTTTT
V gene: TRBV15; D gene: NA; J gene: TRBJ1-3; clone size: NA; CDR3 protein: CATSSGGNTIYF; CDR3 DNA: TGTGCCACCAGCAGCGGTGGAAACACCATATATTTT
V gene: TRBV19; D gene: TRBD1; J gene: TRBJ1-1; clone size: NA; CDR3 protein: CASSTAGGYTEAFF; CDR3 DNA: TGTGCCAGTAGTACCGCAGGGGGCTACACTGAAGCTTTCTTT
V gene: TRBV2; D gene: NA; J gene: TRBJ1-5; clone size: NA; CDR3 protein: CASSGQGGGISNQPQHF; CDR3 DNA: TGTGCCAGCAGTGGTCAGGGAGGGGGAATTAGCAATCAGCCCCAGCATTTT
V gene: TRBV27; D gene: TRBD1; J gene: TRBJ2-2; clone size: NA; CDR3 protein: CASSLSHRGPTGELFF; CDR3 DNA: TGTGCCAGCAGTTTATCCCACAGGGGGCCCACCGGGGAGCTGTTTTTT
V gene: TRBV6-6; D gene: TRBD2; J gene: TRBJ2-7; clone size: NA; CDR3 protein: CASSYSTGGISYEQYF; CDR3 DNA: TGTGCCAGCAGTTACTCGACGGGAGGGATATCCTACGAGCAGTACTTC
V gene: TRBV6-6; D gene: TRBD1; J gene: TRBJ1-4; clone size: NA; CDR3 protein: CASSPQDRINEKLFF; CDR3 DNA: TGTGCCAGCAGTCCCCAGGACAGGATTAATGAAAAACTGTTTTTT
V gene: TRBV2; D gene: NA; J gene: TRBJ2-7; clone size: NA; CDR3 protein: CASRLEGSSYEQYF; CDR3 DNA: TGTGCCAGCAGGTTGGAGGGCAGCTCCTACGAGCAGTACTTC
V gene: TRBV27; D gene: TRBD1; J gene: TRBJ1-2; clone size: NA; CDR3 protein: CASRRKGTENYGYTF; CDR3 DNA: TGTGCCAGCAGACGAAAGGGGACAGAGAACTATGGCTACACCTTC
V gene: TRBV28; D gene: NA; J gene: TRBJ1-1; clone size: NA; CDR3 protein: CASSGMDDRLGNTEAFF; CDR3 DNA: TGTGCCAGCAGCGGGATGGACGACAGATTGGGGAACACTGAAGCTTTCTTT
V gene: TRBV13; D gene: NA; J gene: TRBJ2-4; clone size: NA; CDR3 protein: CASSLPDGNIQYF; CDR3 DNA: TGTGCCAGCAGCTTACCGGACGGAAACATTCAGTACTTC
V gene: TRBV6-5; D gene: NA; J gene: TRBJ2-7; clone size: NA; CDR3 protein: CASSSGTSYEQYF; CDR3 DNA: TGTGCCAGCAGTTCCGGGACCTCCTACGAGCAGTACTTC
V gene: TRBV6-5; D gene: NA; J gene: TRBJ1-4; clone size: NA; CDR3 protein: CAGFNEKLFF; CDR3 DNA: TGTGCAGGGTTTAATGAAAAACTGTTTTTT
V gene: TRBV9; D gene: NA; J gene: TRBJ1-3; clone size: NA; CDR3 protein: CASSVDGSSGNTIYF; CDR3 DNA: TGTGCCAGCAGCGTTGACGGTTCCTCTGGAAACACCATATATTTT
V gene: TRBV28; D gene: NA; J gene: TRBJ2-1; clone size: NA; CDR3 protein: CASSLDRIYHEQFF; CDR3 DNA: TGTGCCAGCAGTTTGGACCGTATTTACCATGAGCAGTTCTTC
V gene: TRBV6-5; D gene: TRBD2; J gene: TRBJ2-7; clone size: once; CDR3 protein: CASSSAASGPREQYF; CDR3 DNA: TGTGCCAGCAGTTCGGCAGCTAGCGGACCTCGCGAGCAGTACTTC
V gene: TRBV5-1; D gene: NA; J gene: TRBJ1-3; clone size: NA; CDR3 protein: CASSREDTSPGNTIYF; CDR3 DNA: TGCGCCAGCAGCCGGGAGGACACTTCGCCCGGAAACACCATATATTTT
V gene: TRBV5-1; D gene: TRBD2; J gene: TRBJ2-1; clone size: once; CDR3 protein: CASSPGLAGVKRRRNEQFF; CDR3 DNA: TGCGCCAGCAGCCCGGGACTAGCGGGAGTAAAGCGGCGGCGGAATGAGCAGTTCTTC
V gene: TRBV5-1; D gene: NA; J gene: TRBJ2-7; clone size: NA; CDR3 protein: CASSLSWGTYEQYF; CDR3 DNA: TGCGCCAGCAGCTTGTCGTGGGGCACCTACGAGCAGTACTTC
V gene: TRBV28; D gene: TRBD1; J gene: TRBJ2-6; clone size: NA; CDR3 protein: CASFPQGASGANVLTF; CDR3 DNA: TGTGCCTCCTTCCCGCAGGGGGCTTCGGGGGCCAACGTCCTGACTTTC
V gene: TRBV10-3; D gene: NA; J gene: TRBJ2-7; clone size: NA; CDR3 protein: CAIRSQVLGFDEQYF; CDR3 DNA: TGTGCCATCAGGAGTCAGGTCCTCGGCTTTGACGAGCAGTACTTC